These 4 T cell receptor beta chains were sequenced from one sample in a study of blood T cell repertoires in COVID-19. The repertoire was sequenced with immunoSEQ multiplex PCR; TCRdb's copy has only in-frame clones and lacks some. The table includes some 520,000 clones, nearly 90% detected once. The sequencing sample was made of peripheral blood. Every receptor here comes from a man aged 18 to 29 with COVID-19, enrolled during active disease.

The rearrangement uses TRBV5-6 and TRBJ2-7; D unresolved. From germline, CDR1 is SGHDT and CDR2 YYEEEE. V lost 3 bases and J lost 6, with 16 bases in between. The CDR3 totals 14 residues. The CDR3 DNA is TGTGCCAGCAGCTATTTGGAGCCCTCCAGCGAGCAGTACTTC. Translation gives CASSYLEPSSEQYF. Full variable domain (outside the CDR3, taken from reference TRBV5-6 and TRBJ2-7): DAGVTQSPTHLIKTRGQQVTLRCSPKSGHDTVSWYQQALGQGPQFIFQYYEEEERQRGNFPDRFSGHQFPNYSSELNVNALLLGDSALYLCASSYLEPSSEQYFGPGTRLTVT.

On this clone itself: This CDR3 is also generated by other DNA sequences in the sample. The rearrangement uses TRBV19 and TRBJ1-1; D is undetermined. Germline loops: CDR1 LNHDA, CDR2 SQIVND (reference sequence). The V gene lost 3 bases and the J gene lost 5 bases, with 10 bases spanning the gap. The CDR3 is 13 residues long. For the CDR3, the DNA is TGTGCCAGTAGTATTTCCGGAGAGACTGAAGCTTTCTTT. Its protein product is CASSISGETEAFF.

The chain joins TRBV6-5 to TRBJ1-5; D perhaps matches TRBD1 (6 bases). The CDR3 loop spans 15 amino acids. V lost 7 bases, J lost 6 bases, and 19 bases lay in between. Germline loops: CDR1 MNHEY, CDR2 SVGAGI. CDR3 bases: TGTGCCAGCAAGAGGGAGCAGGACAGTCTTCAGCCCCAGCATTTT. Translation gives CASKREQDSLQPQHF.

This sequence joins TRBV19 and TRBJ2-2; D is possibly TRBD1 (6 bases). Trimming removed 5 bases at V and 6 bases at J, with 10 bases between. This CDR3 contains 13 residues. The germline V gene has CDR1 LNHDA and CDR2 SQIVND (reference sequence). CDR3 bases: TGTGCCAGTAGTTTGGGGGCCGCCGGGGAGCTGTTTTTT. This codes for CASSLGAAGELFF.